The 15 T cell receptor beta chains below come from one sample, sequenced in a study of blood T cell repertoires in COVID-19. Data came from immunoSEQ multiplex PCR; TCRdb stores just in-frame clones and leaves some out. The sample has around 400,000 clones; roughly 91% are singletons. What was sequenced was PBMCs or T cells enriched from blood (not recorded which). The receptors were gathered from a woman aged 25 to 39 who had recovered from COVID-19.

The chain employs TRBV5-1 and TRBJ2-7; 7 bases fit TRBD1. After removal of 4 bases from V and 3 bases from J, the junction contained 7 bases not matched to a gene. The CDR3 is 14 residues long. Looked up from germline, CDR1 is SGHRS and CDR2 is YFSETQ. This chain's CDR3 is CASSPRSGGYEQYF. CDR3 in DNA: TGCGCCAGCAGCCCCCGGTCAGGGGGCTACGAGCAGTACTTC.

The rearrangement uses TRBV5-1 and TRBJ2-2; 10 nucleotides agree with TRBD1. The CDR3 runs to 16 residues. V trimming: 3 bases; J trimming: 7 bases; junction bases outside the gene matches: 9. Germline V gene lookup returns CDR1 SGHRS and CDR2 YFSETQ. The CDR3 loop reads CASSWRDRGLYGELFF. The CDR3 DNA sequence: TGCGCCAGCAGCTGGAGAGACAGGGGGCTTTACGGGGAGCTGTTTTTT.

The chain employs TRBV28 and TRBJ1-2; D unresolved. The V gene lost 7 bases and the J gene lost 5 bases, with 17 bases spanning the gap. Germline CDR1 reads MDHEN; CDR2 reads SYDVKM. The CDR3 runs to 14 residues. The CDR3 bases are TGTGCCAGCACCCCGAGCGCCAACCTATATGGCTACACCTTC. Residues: CASTPSANLYGYTF.

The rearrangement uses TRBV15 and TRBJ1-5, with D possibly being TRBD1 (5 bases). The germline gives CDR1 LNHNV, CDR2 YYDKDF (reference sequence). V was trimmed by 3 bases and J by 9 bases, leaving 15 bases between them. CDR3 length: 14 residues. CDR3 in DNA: TGTGCCACCAGCAGCGACGGGAGGGGACCGCCCCAGCATTTT. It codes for CATSSDGRGPPQHF.

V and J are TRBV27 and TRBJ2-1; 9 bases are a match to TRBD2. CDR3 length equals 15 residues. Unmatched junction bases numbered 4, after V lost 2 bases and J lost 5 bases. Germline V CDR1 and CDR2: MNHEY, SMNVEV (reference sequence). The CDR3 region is CASSLRGRENNEQFF. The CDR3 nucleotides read TGTGCCAGCAGTTTACGCGGGAGGGAAAACAATGAGCAGTTCTTC.

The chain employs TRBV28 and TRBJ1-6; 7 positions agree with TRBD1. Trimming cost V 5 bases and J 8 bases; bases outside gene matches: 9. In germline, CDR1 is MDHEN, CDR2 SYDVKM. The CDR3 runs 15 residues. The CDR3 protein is CASSILTGNHSPLHF. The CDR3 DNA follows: TGTGCCAGCAGTATCCTGACAGGGAACCATTCACCCCTCCACTTT.

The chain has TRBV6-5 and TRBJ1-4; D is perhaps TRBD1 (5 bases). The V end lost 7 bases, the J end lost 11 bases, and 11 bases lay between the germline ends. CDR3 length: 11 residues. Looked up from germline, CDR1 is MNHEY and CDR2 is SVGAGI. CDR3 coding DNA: TGTGCCAGCATGGACATGAGGAAACTGTTTTTT. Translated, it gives CASMDMRKLFF.

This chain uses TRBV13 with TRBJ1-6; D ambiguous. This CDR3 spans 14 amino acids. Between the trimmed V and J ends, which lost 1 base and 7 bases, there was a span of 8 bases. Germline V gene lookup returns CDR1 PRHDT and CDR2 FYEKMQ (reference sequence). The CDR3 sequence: CASSLAVVNSPLHF. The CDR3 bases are TGTGCCAGCAGCTTAGCAGTCGTGAATTCACCCCTCCACTTT.

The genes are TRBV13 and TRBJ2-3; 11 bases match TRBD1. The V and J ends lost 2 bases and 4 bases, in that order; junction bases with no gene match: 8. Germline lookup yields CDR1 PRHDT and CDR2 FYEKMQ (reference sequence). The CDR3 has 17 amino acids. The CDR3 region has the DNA TGTGCCAGCAGCTTAAGAGGACAGGGGGCTATTTCAGATACGCAGTATTTT. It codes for CASSLRGQGAISDTQYF.

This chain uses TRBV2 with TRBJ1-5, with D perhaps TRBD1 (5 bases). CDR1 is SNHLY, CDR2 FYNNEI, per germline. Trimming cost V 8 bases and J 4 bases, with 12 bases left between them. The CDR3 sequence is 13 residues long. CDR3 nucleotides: TGTGCCAGCCTCAGCAGGGTGAATCAGCCCCAGCATTTT. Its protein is CASLSRVNQPQHF. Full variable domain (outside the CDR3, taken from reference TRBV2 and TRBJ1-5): EPEVTQTPSHQVTQMGQEVILRCVPISNHLYFYWYRQILGQKVEFLVSFYNNEISEKSEIFDDQFSVERPDGSNFTLKIRSTKLEDSAMYFCASLSRVNQPQHFGDGTRLSIL.

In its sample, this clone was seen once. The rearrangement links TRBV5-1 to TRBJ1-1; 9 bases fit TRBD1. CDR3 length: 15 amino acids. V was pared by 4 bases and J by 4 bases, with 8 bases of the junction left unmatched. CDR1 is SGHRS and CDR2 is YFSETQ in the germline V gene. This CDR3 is CASSLTGQGGTEAFF. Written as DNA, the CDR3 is TGCGCCAGCAGCCTCACGGGACAGGGTGGCACTGAAGCTTTCTTT.

In DNA form, the CDR3 reads TGTGCCTGGAGTGCCTTACAGGGATCACCCCTCCACTTT. It codes for CAWSALQGSPLHF. This sequence joins TRBV30 and TRBJ1-6, with D possibly being TRBD1 (6 bases). The CDR3 is made up of 13 amino acids. CDR1 is GTSNPN, CDR2 SVGIG, per germline (reference sequence). The V and J ends lost 1 base and 10 bases respectively, with 11 bases between them.

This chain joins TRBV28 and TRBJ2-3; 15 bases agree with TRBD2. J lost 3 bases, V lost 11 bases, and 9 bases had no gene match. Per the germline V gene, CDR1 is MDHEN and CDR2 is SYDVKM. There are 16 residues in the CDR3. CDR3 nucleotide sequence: TGTGCCTTGGGACTAGCGGGAGGAGTAGGAACAGATACGCAGTATTTT. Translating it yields CALGLAGGVGTDTQYF.

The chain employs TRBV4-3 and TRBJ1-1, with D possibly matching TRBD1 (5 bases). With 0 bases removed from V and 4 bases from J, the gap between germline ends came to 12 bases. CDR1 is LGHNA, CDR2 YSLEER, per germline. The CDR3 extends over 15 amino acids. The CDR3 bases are TGCGCCAGCAGCCAAGATTTGGGGGAGGCCACTGAAGCTTTCTTT. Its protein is CASSQDLGEATEAFF.

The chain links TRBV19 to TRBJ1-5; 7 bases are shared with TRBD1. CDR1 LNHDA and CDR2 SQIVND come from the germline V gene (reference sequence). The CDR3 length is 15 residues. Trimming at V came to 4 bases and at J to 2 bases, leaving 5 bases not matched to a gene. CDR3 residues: CASSKQGIGNQPQHF. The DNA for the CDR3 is TGTGCCAGTAGTAAACAGGGGATCGGCAATCAGCCCCAGCATTTT.